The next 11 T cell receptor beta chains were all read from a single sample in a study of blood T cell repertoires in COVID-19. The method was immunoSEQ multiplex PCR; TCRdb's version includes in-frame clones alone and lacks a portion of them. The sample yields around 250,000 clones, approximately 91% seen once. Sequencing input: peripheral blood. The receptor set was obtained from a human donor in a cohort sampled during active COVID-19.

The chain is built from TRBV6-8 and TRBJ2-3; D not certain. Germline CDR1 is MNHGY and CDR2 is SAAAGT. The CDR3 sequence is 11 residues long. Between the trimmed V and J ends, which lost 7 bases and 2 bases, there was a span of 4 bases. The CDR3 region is CASIYTDTQYF. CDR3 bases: TGTGCCAGCATCTACACAGATACGCAGTATTTT.

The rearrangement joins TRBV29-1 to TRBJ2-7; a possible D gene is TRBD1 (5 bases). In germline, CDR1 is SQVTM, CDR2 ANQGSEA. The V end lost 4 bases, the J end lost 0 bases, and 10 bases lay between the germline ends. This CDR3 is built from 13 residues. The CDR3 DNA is TGCAGCGTTGTAGGGGAAGTCTCCTACGAGCAGTACTTC. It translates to CSVVGEVSYEQYF.

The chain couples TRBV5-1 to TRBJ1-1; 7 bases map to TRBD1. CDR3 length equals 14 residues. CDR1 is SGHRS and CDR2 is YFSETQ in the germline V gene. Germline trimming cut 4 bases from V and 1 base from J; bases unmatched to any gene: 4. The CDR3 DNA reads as TGCGCCAGCAGCCCCGGACAGGAGAACACTGAAGCTTTCTTT. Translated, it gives CASSPGQENTEAFF.

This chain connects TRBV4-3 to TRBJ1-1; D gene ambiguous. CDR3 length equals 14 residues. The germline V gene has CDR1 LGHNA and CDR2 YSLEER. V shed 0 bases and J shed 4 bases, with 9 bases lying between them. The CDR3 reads CASSQEPLSTEAFF. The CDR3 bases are TGCGCCAGCAGCCAAGAACCGTTGAGCACTGAAGCTTTCTTT.

The CDR3 bases are TGTGCCAGCAGTTGGGAGCTGAGCGAGCAGTACTTC. Its translation is CASSWELSEQYF. The rearrangement joins TRBV6-2 or TRBV6-3 to TRBJ2-7, with a weak D call TRBD2 (5 bases). The V gene's germline CDR1 is MNHEY and CDR2 SVGEGT. The V gene lost 4 bases and the J gene lost 6 bases, with 10 bases spanning the gap. This CDR3 is built from 12 residues.

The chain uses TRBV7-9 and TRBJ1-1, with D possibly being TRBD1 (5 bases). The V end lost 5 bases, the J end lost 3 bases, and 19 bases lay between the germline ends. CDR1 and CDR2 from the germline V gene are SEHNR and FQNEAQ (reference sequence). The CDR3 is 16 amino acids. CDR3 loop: CASSKLPQGLYTEAFF. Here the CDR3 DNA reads TGTGCCAGCAGCAAATTGCCCCAGGGTTTATACACTGAAGCTTTCTTT.

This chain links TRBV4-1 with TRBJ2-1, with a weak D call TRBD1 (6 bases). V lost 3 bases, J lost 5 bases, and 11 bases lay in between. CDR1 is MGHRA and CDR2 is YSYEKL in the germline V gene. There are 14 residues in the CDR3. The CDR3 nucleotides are TGCGCCAGCAGCCAGGCAGGGGCCCACAATGAGCAGTTCTTC. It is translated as CASSQAGAHNEQFF.

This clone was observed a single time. The DNA for the CDR3 is TGTGCCAGCAGTGTATTACAGGGCGGGCTTGGGGAGCAGCCCCAGCATTTT. It codes for CASSVLQGGLGEQPQHF. The genes are TRBV6-2 or TRBV6-3 and TRBJ1-5; the D gene is possibly TRBD1 (6 bases). Per germline, CDR1 MNHEY and CDR2 SVGEGT. The CDR3 sequence is 17 residues long. V lost 5 bases, J lost 7 bases, and 24 bases lay in between.

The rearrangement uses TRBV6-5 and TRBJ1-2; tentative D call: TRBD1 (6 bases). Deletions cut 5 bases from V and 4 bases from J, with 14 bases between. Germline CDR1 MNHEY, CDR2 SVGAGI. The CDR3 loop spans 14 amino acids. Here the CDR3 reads CASSPRDIVYGYTF. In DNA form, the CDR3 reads TGTGCCAGCAGTCCCCGGGACATTGTCTATGGCTACACCTTC.

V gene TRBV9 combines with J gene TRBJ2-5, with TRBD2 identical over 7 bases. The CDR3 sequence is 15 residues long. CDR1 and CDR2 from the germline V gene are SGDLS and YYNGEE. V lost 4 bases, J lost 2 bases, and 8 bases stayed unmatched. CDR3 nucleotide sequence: TGTGCCAGCAGCTCCGGGGGGTCAACACAAGAGACCCAGTACTTC. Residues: CASSSGGSTQETQYF.

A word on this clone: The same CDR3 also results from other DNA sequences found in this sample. The chain's CDR3 is CASSFRGNYGYTF. For the CDR3, the DNA is TGTGCCAGCAGTTTTCGGGGTAACTATGGCTACACCTTC. This sequence joins TRBV27 and TRBJ1-2, with D unclear. V was clipped by 3 bases and J by 1 base, with 6 bases between them. This CDR3 has 13 residues. The germline V gene encodes CDR1 MNHEY and CDR2 SMNVEV (reference sequence).